This T cell receptor (beta chain) emerged from a study of neurological immune-mediated disorders. cDNA synthesis was performed by 5'RACE with 10-nucleotide random UMIs. Every sequencing run produced over 160 million TCR-beta sequences that came from 15-18 subjects. TCRdb reprocessed the 5' RACE reads with MiXCR, giving one entry per CDR3 protein. This table holds about 50,000 distinct CDR3 sequences, under 13% found once. Germline CDR1 reads MNHEY; CDR2 reads SVGAGI. The CDR3 loop spans 13 amino acids. V gave up 6 bases and J gave up 4 bases, with 12 bases separating them. The origin of this receptor is a woman aged 40 to 49 with HTLV-1-associated myelopathy (HAM/TSP). Sequencing was performed on PBMCs. The chain joins TRBV6-5 to TRBJ2-5; D is perhaps TRBD2 (6 bases). CDR3 sequence (DNA): TGTGCCAGCAGCTTAAACGGGGGAGAGACCCAGTACTTC. This encodes CASSLNGGETQYF.